The clone carrying this T cell receptor beta chain turned up a few times. The antigen remains undetermined. The data stem from a study of post-analysis software for immune sequencing data. Unique molecular identifiers tagged the TCR beta cDNA libraries. Using its own MiXCR run on the PCR reads, TCRdb lists one record per CDR3 protein. There are about 460,000 distinct CDR3 sequences in the sample; approximately 45% occur only once, and 12% lies in the top ten. General study results and limits: Significantly lower normalized Chao1 diversity was seen in multiple sclerosis patients than in controls. Patients used a few TRBV segments, including TRBV5-6, TRBV5-1 and TRBV20-1, more often than controls.

From germline, CDR1 is SGHRS and CDR2 YFSETQ. The trim removed 6 bases at V and 7 bases at J, leaving 8 bases unmatched. CDR3 length: 14 amino acids. The genes are TRBV5-1 and TRBJ1-4; TRBD1 agrees at 8 bases. Sequenced: blood. The receptor was isolated from a girl aged 5 to 17 with multiple sclerosis. CDR3 nucleotide sequence: TGCGCCAGCACGACAGGGGAAAGGGTTGAAAAACTGTTTTTT. Its protein is CASTTGERVEKLFF. The full variable domain, its missing parts supplied by reference TRBV5-1 and TRBJ1-4, is KAGVTQTPRYLIKTRGQQVTLSCSPISGHRSVSWYQQTPGQGLQFLFEYFSETQRNKGNFPGRFSGRQFSNSRSEMNVSTLELGDSALYLCASTTGERVEKLFFGSGTQLSVL.